This record looks at one T cell receptor beta chain sequence and its context. The data belong to a study of blood T cell repertoires in COVID-19. Looking at the study overall: Material from acute and convalescent COVID-19 was sourced from the United States, Italy and Spain. Sources were T cells, B-cell-depleted T cells, or PBMCs; the material itself was cDNA or gDNA.

Per the germline V gene, CDR1 is GTSNPN and CDR2 is SVGIG (reference sequence). The CDR3 length is 13 residues. With V trimmed by 8 bases and J by 1 base, 6 bases remained unmatched. Authors' methods: Quantification of nucleated cells was approximated via reference gene primer amplification. Sequencing used immunoSEQ multiplex PCR; TCRdb keeps in-frame clones, though not all of them. D and trimming come from the DNA, and the V and J calls and clone size come from that table. The sample has hundreds of thousands of clones; roughly 85% are singletons. V is TRBV30 and J is TRBJ2-5; 8 positions agree with TRBD2. The sequenced sample consisted of peripheral blood. This sequence originates from a woman between 40 and 50 years old with active or convalescent COVID-19. The CDR3: CARSGITQETQYF. DNA of the CDR3: TGTGCCCGTAGCGGGATTACCCAAGAGACCCAGTACTTC.